The 9 T cell receptor beta chains below come from one sample, sequenced in a study of CXCR3-negative and CXCR3-positive naive CD8 T cells. TRB cDNA was prepared as libraries by UMI-labeled 5' RACE. TCRdb reprocessed the 5' RACE reads and stores each CDR3 protein as one record, lacking DNA. This repertoire includes fewer than 95,000 distinct CDR3 sequences. What was sequenced was naive CXCR3- CD8+ T cells from blood. Regarding subset: CD45RO-CCR7+CD27+CD95- naive CD8+ T cells lacking CXCR3 (TNR3-). The receptors here all came from a human donor in good health. Some clones in this sample may be carry-over from other donors' samples.

The chain employs TRBV2 and TRBJ1-5; the D call from TCRdb, TRBD1, cannot be confirmed without DNA. The CDR3 totals 16 residues. The V gene's germline CDR1 is SNHLY and CDR2 FYNNEI. This chain's CDR3 is CASRDTAGYSNQPQHF. Based on the CDR3 plus reference TRBV2 and TRBJ1-5, the full variable domain is EPEVTQTPSHQVTQMGQEVILRCVPISNHLYFYWYRQILGQKVEFLVSFYNNEISEKSEIFDDQFSVERPDGSNFTLKIRSTKLEDSAMYFCASRDTAGYSNQPQHFGDGTRLSIL.

J is TRBJ2-7 and V is TRBV4-3; TCRdb outputs TRBD1, but without DNA this stays unchecked. Germline V gene data show CDR1 as LGHNA and CDR2 as YSLEER. The CDR3 is 14 residues long. Here the CDR3 reads CASSQNRGHYEQYF.

The chain employs TRBV6-2 or TRBV6-3 and TRBJ1-1; TCRdb reports TRBD1, a call that lacks DNA to check it against. The V gene's germline CDR1 is MNHEY and CDR2 SVGEGT. CDR3 length equals 13 residues. This chain's CDR3 is CASSYSAGTEAFF.

V is TRBV11-2 and J is TRBJ2-1; the D call from TCRdb, TRBD1, cannot be confirmed without DNA. Germline CDR1 reads SGHAT; CDR2 reads FQNNGV. CDR3 length: 15 residues. CDR3 in amino acids: CASSLVPGVENEQFF.

The rearrangement links TRBV29-1 to TRBJ2-7; TCRdb's D gene call, TRBD1, goes unchecked for lack of DNA. This CDR3 is built from 15 residues. Germline V lookup: CDR1 SQVTM, CDR2 ANQGSEA. Here the CDR3 reads CSVEFLDRESYEQYF.

The rearrangement joins TRBV19 to TRBJ2-1. The CDR3 has 13 residues. Germline lookup yields CDR1 LNHDA and CDR2 SQIVND (reference sequence). CDR3 residues: CASSRGSFNEQFF.

The CDR3 reads CSAREIGTATTGNEQFF. The chain combines TRBV20-1 with TRBJ2-1; there is no DNA to check the TCRdb D call of TRBD1. In germline, CDR1 is DFQATT, CDR2 SNEGSKA (reference sequence). The CDR3 loop spans 17 amino acids.

V is TRBV7-9 and J is TRBJ2-1; no DNA is available, so the TRBD2 call from TCRdb remains unchecked. The CDR3 is 17 residues long. The germline gives CDR1 SEHNR, CDR2 FQNEAQ (reference sequence). The CDR3 loop reads CASSPSLTRNPYNEQFF.

The rearrangement links TRBV11-3 to TRBJ1-1. Germline V gene data show CDR1 as SGHNT and CDR2 as YENEEA. The CDR3 extends over 13 amino acids. CDR3 in amino acids: CASSLWSNTEAFF.